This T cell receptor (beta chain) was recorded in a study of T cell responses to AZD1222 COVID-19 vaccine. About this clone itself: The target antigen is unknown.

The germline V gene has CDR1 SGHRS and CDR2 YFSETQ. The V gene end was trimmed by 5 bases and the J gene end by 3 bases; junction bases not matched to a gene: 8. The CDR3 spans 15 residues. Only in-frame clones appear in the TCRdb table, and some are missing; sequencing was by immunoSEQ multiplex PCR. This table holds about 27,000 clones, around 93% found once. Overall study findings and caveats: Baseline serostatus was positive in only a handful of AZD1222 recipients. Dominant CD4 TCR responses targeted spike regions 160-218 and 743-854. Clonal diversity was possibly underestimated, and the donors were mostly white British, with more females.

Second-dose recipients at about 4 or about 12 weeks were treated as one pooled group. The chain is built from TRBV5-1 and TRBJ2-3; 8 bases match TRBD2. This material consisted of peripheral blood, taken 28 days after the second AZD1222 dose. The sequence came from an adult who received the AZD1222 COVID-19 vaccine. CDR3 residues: CASRQMLAGTDTQYF. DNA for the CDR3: TGCGCCAGCAGACAAATGTTAGCGGGAACAGATACGCAGTATTTT.